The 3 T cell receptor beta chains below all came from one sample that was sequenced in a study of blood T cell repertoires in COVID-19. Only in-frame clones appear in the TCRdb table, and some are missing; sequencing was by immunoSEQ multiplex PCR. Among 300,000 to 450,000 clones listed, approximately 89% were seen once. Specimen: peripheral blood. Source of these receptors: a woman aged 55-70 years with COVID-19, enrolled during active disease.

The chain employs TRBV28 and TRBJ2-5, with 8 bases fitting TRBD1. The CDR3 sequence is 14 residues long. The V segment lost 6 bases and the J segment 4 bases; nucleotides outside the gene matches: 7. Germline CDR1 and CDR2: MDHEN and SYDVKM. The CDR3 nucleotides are TGTGCCAGCAGCCCAGGGGGCTTACTAGAGACCCAGTACTTC. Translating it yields CASSPGGLLETQYF.

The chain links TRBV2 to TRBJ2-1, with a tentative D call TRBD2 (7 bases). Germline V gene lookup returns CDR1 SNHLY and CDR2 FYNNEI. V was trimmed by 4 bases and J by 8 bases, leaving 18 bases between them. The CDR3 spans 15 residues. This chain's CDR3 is CASSVVGGGIDEQFF. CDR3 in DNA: TGTGCCAGCAGTGTAGTTGGGGGGGGCATTGATGAGCAGTTCTTC.

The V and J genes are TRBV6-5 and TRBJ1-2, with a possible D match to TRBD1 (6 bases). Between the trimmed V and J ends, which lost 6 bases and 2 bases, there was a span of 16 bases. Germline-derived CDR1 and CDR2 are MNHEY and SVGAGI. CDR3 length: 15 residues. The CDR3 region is CASSRGSQGNYGYTF. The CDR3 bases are TGTGCCAGCAGCCGAGGGTCACAGGGAAACTATGGCTACACCTTC.